A selection of T cell receptor beta chains follows, all from one sample in a study of cytomegalovirus exposure and HLA in healthy donors. The method was immunoSEQ multiplex PCR; TCRdb's version includes in-frame clones alone and lacks a portion of them. The repertoire holds roughly 150,000 clones, with around 83% as singletons. Input material: PBMCs. These receptors were taken from a man under 40 in good health and CMV-seropositive. Both conserved end residues are part of each CDR3. Each record gives: D gene, J gene, V gene, clone size, CDR3 DNA, CDR3 protein. A D gene is named only where the DNA matches it firmly. Clone sizes are given selectively: once, few, many, or a class where the clone is expanded.

TRBD1	TRBJ2-6	TRBV7-3	.	TGTGCCAGCAGCCGTCCGGGACAGGGGGCTGGTGGGGCCAACGTCCTGACTTTC	CASSRPGQGAGGANVLTF
.	TRBJ2-7	TRBV11-2	.	TGTGCCAGCAGCCGTACAGACGAGCAGTACTTC	CASSRTDEQYF
TRBD2	TRBJ2-6	TRBV30	.	TGTGCCTGGAACGGATGGGGGGGCTCTGGGGCCAACGTCCTGACTTTC	CAWNGWGGSGANVLTF
TRBD1	TRBJ2-7	TRBV18	.	TGTGCCAGCTCACTAAGGGGACAGTATTACGAGCAGTACTTC	CASSLRGQYYEQYF
TRBD1	TRBJ2-1	TRBV6-5	.	TGTGCCAGCAGTTACTCGAACAGGGGGCATGGTGAGCAGTTCTTC	CASSYSNRGHGEQFF
.	TRBJ2-7	TRBV19	.	TGTGCCAGTAGTAAGGCAGGATTAACCTACGAGCAGTACTTC	CASSKAGLTYEQYF
.	TRBJ2-7	TRBV7-8	.	TGTGCCAGCAGCTTATACGGGGACTCCTACGAGCAGTACTTC	CASSLYGDSYEQYF
.	TRBJ2-2	TRBV7-9	.	TGTGCCAGCAGCTTAGACGGTCCAAAGAACACCGGGGAGCTGTTTTTT	CASSLDGPKNTGELFF
.	TRBJ1-2	TRBV4-2	.	TGTGCCAGCAGCGAAGAGCGTAGTCAGGGCGGCTATGGCTACACCTTC	CASSEERSQGGYGYTF
.	TRBJ1-1	TRBV7-9	.	TGTGCCAGCAGCTTGACTGACAGTACTGAAGCTTTCTTT	CASSLTDSTEAFF
.	TRBJ2-5	TRBV28	.	TGTGCCAGCAGTTTGAGAGGCTCTGGGTGGACCCAGTACTTC	CASSLRGSGWTQYF
TRBD1	TRBJ1-5	TRBV6-5	.	TGTGCCAGCAGTGCGGACAGGCTGAATCAGCCCCAGCATTTT	CASSADRLNQPQHF
.	TRBJ1-5	TRBV23-1	.	TGCGCCAGCAGTCTGAAGCGGGGTAATCAGCCCCAGCATTTT	CASSLKRGNQPQHF
.	TRBJ1-2	TRBV28	.	TGTGCCAGCAGTCCATTTTTTGATGGCTACACCTTC	CASSPFFDGYTF
.	TRBJ2-7	TRBV7-2	.	TGTGCCAGCAGCTTAGGTTCCGGGAGAGGGCGAGGCTACGAGCAGTACTTC	CASSLGSGRGRGYEQYF
TRBD1	TRBJ1-2	TRBV4-1	.	TGCGCCAGCAGCCGGAACCGGGACAGGGGTTATGGCTACACCTTC	CASSRNRDRGYGYTF
.	TRBJ2-3	TRBV18	.	TGTGCCAGTTCTCAGAGGGGCACAGATACGCAGTATTTT	CASSQRGTDTQYF
.	TRBJ2-5	TRBV7-9	.	TGTGCCAGCAGCAACCCATTAGAGGAGACCCAGTACTTC	CASSNPLEETQYF
.	TRBJ2-1	TRBV7-3	once	TGTGCCAGCAGCTCACACGGGAATGAGCAGTTCTTC	CASSSHGNEQFF
TRBD2	TRBJ2-3	TRBV11-2	.	TGTGCCAGCAGCAAACCTCTAGCGGGAGTGGCAGATACGCAGTATTTT	CASSKPLAGVADTQYF
.	TRBJ2-4	TRBV21-1	.	TGTGCCAGCAGTCCGGGAGTAGTCAACGGCATTCAGTACTTC	CASSPGVVNGIQYF
TRBD2	TRBJ2-1	TRBV9	.	TGTGCCAGCAGCGTAGCCCAGACTAGCGGGAGACCCAATGAGCAGTTCTTC	CASSVAQTSGRPNEQFF
.	TRBJ2-5	TRBV5-1	once	TGCGCCAGCAGCTTGGAGCGAGAACAAGAGACCCAGTACTTC	CASSLEREQETQYF
.	TRBJ2-2	TRBV6-5	.	TGTGCCAGCAGTTATGCCTCCGGGACATGCACCGGGGAGCTGTTTTTT	CASSYASGTCTGELFF
.	TRBJ2-7	TRBV1	.	TGCACCAGCAGCCAAGCTCGGGTTCGGGGTAGCGGGAGATCGTCGAGCTACGAGCAGTACTTC	CTSSQARVRGSGRSSSYEQYF
.	TRBJ2-1	TRBV7-8	.	TGTGCCAGCAGCCCACCATTAGCGCTAAGCTCCTACAATGAGCAGTTCTTC	CASSPPLALSSYNEQFF
TRBD2	TRBJ2-1	TRBV10-3	.	TGTGCCATCTCTACTACCGGGACTAGCGGGGGGGGCAATGAGCAGTTCTTC	CAISTTGTSGGGNEQFF
.	TRBJ2-6	TRBV6-6	.	TGTGCCAGCAGTTTCGGGGTGGGAGGGGCCAACGTCCTGACTTTC	CASSFGVGGANVLTF
TRBD2	TRBJ2-5	TRBV9	.	TGTGCCAGCAGCGTAGAGATGGGGGAGGGCCCTGAGACCCAGTACTTC	CASSVEMGEGPETQYF
TRBD1	TRBJ1-4	TRBV10-3	.	TGTGCCATCAGCCTCGACGGGACAGATAATGAAAAACTGTTTTTT	CAISLDGTDNEKLFF
.	TRBJ1-2	TRBV7-9	.	TGTGCCAGCAGCTTTTCCTCCCCCGGCTACACCTTC	CASSFSSPGYTF
TRBD1	TRBJ1-1	TRBV19	once	TGTGCCAGCATAACAGGGGGCGTGGGCACTGAAGCTTTCTTT	CASITGGVGTEAFF
.	TRBJ2-6	TRBV2	.	TGTGCCAGCAGACAGAGATCTGGGGCCAACGTCCTGACTTTC	CASRQRSGANVLTF
TRBD2	TRBJ2-2	TRBV4-2	.	TGTGCCAGCAGCCGAGCCCTGGGGACTAGCGGGAGGACCTCGAGCACCGGGGAGCTGTTTTTT	CASSRALGTSGRTSSTGELFF
TRBD2	TRBJ2-1	TRBV5-1	.	TGCGCCAGCAGCTTAATAGCGGGAGTTGAGTACAATGAGCAGTTCTTC	CASSLIAGVEYNEQFF
.	TRBJ1-1	TRBV5-1	.	TGCGCCAGCAGCTTGGTCGGCGGGAGAGCCAACACTGAAGCTTTCTTT	CASSLVGGRANTEAFF
.	TRBJ2-1	TRBV7-2	.	TGTGCCAGCAGCTTAGACTCCAATGAGCAGTTCTTC	CASSLDSNEQFF
.	TRBJ1-3	TRBV7-2	.	TGTGCCAGCAGCTTAGGGCCCTCCTCTGGAAACACCATATATTTT	CASSLGPSSGNTIYF
TRBD1	TRBJ1-1	TRBV6-5	few	TGTGCCAGCAGTACGCTACAGGGGTCTGAAGCTTTCTTT	CASSTLQGSEAFF
TRBD2	TRBJ2-2	TRBV7-7	few	TGTGCTAGCAGCTTAGTCCGGACTAGCGGGGAGCTGTTTTTT	CASSLVRTSGELFF
.	TRBJ1-5	TRBV5-1	.	TGCGCCAGCAGCCAATCACCTCAGGCGGGTAGCAATCAGCCCCAGCATTTT	CASSQSPQAGSNQPQHF
TRBD1	TRBJ2-2	TRBV5-1	.	TGCGCCAGCAGCTTGGGGGACAGGGGAGGAACCGGGGAGCTGTTTTTT	CASSLGDRGGTGELFF
TRBD2	TRBJ2-2	TRBV7-2	.	TGTGCCAGCAGCACTCAACCGGGACTAGCGTCATTGGCCGGGGAGCTGTTTTTT	CASSTQPGLASLAGELFF
TRBD2	TRBJ2-2	TRBV4-3	.	TGCGCCAGCAGCCCTAGCGGGACGAACACCGGGGAGCTGTTTTTT	CASSPSGTNTGELFF
TRBD2	TRBJ2-2	TRBV4-3	once	TGCGCCAGCAGTCACCTGGGCGGGAGAGGCGCCGGGGAGCTGTTTTTT	CASSHLGGRGAGELFF
TRBD1	TRBJ2-3	TRBV5-4	.	TGTGCCAGCAGCTCGGACAGGTACCTCACAGATACGCAGTATTTT	CASSSDRYLTDTQYF
TRBD1	TRBJ2-5	TRBV6-5	.	TGTGCCAGCAGGAAACAGGGGCGGGAGACCCAGTACTTC	CASRKQGRETQYF
TRBD2	TRBJ2-1	TRBV11-3	.	TGTGCCAGCAGCTTACTAGCGGGAGGGCCGAATGAGCAGTTCTTC	CASSLLAGGPNEQFF
.	TRBJ2-2	TRBV4-1	once	TGCGCCAGCAGCCAATCCCTAGGAGGCTTGGACACCGGGGAGCTGTTTTTT	CASSQSLGGLDTGELFF
TRBD2	TRBJ2-1	TRBV9	.	TGTGCCAGCAGCGCCGGGACTAGCGGGAGGTACAATGAGCAGTTCTTC	CASSAGTSGRYNEQFF
.	TRBJ1-2	TRBV2	few	TGTGCCAGCAGTGAAAGACAGGTCTATGGCTACACCTTC	CASSERQVYGYTF
.	TRBJ1-2	TRBV6-5	.	TGTGCCAGCAGTTACATCGAGGGAGCAGTCTATGGCTACACCTTC	CASSYIEGAVYGYTF
TRBD2	TRBJ2-3	TRBV27	.	TGTGCCAGCAGTTTATTCGGGACTAGCTCAGTCCTGAATACGCAGTATTTT	CASSLFGTSSVLNTQYF
.	TRBJ2-7	TRBV5-1	.	TGCGCCAGCAGCTTGTTGGTGGGAGAGGGCTACGAGCAGTACTTC	CASSLLVGEGYEQYF
.	TRBJ1-3	TRBV7-2	.	TGTGCCAGCAGCCCACAGCACTCTGGAAACACCATATATTTT	CASSPQHSGNTIYF
TRBD2	TRBJ2-5	TRBV5-1	.	TGCGCCAGCAGCTTCAATAGCGGGAGGCCGGGAGAGACCCAGTACTTC	CASSFNSGRPGETQYF
.	TRBJ1-6	TRBV30	.	TGTGCCTGGACTCTTAATTCACCCCTCCACTTT	CAWTLNSPLHF
.	TRBJ2-3	TRBV7-9	.	TGTGCCAGCAGCTTAGCCGGTGTAACAGATACGCAGTATTTT	CASSLAGVTDTQYF
.	TRBJ1-5	TRBV9	.	TGTGCCAGCAGCATCACAGGGTTGGGTCAGCCCCAGCATTTT	CASSITGLGQPQHF
.	TRBJ1-2	TRBV10-3	few	TGTGCCATCAGTGCGGGCTATGGCTACACCTTC	CAISAGYGYTF